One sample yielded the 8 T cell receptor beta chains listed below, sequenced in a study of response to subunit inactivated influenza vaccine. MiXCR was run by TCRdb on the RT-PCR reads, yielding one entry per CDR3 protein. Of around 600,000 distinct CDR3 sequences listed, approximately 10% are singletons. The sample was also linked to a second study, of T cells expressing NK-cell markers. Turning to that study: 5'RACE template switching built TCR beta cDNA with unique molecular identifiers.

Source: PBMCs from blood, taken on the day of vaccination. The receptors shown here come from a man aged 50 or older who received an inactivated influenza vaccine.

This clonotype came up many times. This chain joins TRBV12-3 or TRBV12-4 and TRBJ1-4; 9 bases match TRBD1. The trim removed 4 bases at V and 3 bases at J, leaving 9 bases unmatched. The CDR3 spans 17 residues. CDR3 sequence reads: CASSSPGQGAPNEKLFF. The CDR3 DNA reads TGTGCCAGCAGTTCTCCGGGACAGGGAGCACCTAATGAAAAACTGTTTTTT.

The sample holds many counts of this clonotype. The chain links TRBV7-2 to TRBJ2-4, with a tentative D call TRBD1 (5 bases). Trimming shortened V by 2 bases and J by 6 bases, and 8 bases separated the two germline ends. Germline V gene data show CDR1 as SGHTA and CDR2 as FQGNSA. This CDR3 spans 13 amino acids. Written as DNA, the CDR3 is TGTGCCAGCAGCTTAAAGGGGTCAAACATTCAGTACTTC. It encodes CASSLKGSNIQYF.

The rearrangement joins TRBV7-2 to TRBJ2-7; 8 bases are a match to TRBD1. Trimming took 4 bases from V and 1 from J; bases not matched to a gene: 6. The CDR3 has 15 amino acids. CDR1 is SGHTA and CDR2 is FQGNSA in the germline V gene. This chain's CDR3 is CASSYGQGGSYEQYF. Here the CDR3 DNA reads TGTGCCAGCAGCTACGGACAGGGAGGATCCTACGAGCAGTACTTC.

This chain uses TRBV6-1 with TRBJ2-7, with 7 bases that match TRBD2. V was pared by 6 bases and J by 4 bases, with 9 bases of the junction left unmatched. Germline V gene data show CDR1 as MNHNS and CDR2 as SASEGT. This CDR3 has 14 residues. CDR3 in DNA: TGTGCCAGCAGAGCGGGACTGAGAGGTTACGAGCAGTACTTC. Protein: CASRAGLRGYEQYF.

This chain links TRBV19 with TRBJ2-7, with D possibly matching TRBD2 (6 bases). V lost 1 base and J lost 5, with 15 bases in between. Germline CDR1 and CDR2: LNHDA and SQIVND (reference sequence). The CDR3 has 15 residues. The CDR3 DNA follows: TGTGCCAGTAGTATAGTCGCTAGCGAACTCCACGAGCAGTACTTC. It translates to CASSIVASELHEQYF.

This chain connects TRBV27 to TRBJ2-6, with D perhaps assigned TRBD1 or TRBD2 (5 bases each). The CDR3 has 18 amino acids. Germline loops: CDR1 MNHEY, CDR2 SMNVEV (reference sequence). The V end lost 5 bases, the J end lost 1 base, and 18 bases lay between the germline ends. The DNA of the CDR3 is TGTGCCAGCAGTCCCTTGGGACGGACATCATCTGGGGCCAACGTCCTGACTTTC. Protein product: CASSPLGRTSSGANVLTF.

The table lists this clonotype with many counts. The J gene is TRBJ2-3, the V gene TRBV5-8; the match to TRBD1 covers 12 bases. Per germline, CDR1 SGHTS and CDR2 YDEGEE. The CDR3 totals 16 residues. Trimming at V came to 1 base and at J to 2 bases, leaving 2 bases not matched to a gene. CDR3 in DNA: TGTGCCAGCAGCTTGCCGGGACAGGGGGCCACAGATACGCAGTATTTT. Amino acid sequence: CASSLPGQGATDTQYF. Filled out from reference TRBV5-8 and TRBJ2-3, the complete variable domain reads EAGVTQSPTHLIKTRGQQATLRCSPISGHTSVYWYQQALGLGLQFLLWYDEGEERNRGNFPPRFSGRQFPNYSSELNVNALELEDSALYLCASSLPGQGATDTQYFGPGTRLTVL.

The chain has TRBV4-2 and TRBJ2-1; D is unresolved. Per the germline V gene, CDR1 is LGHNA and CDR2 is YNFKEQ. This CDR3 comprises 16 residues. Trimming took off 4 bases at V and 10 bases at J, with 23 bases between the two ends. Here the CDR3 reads CASSPESGPTFEEQFF. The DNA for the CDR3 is TGTGCCAGCAGCCCGGAGTCCGGGCCTACCTTCGAGGAGCAGTTCTTC.